This passage covers 8 T cell receptor beta chains from one sample sequenced in a study of PD-L1 blockade in urothelial cancer. This table comes from immunoSEQ multiplex PCR, and its TCRdb copy is limited to in-frame clones, with some not included. The sample carries around 100,000 clones, over 75% recorded once. The sample was PBMCs, taken around atezolizumab (anti-PD-L1) treatment. The receptors derive from a man between 50 and 59 years old with urothelial cancer.

The V gene is TRBV27, the J gene TRBJ2-6, with 10 bases identical to TRBD1. The ends lost 3 bases at V and 0 bases at J; junction bases unmatched: 2. This CDR3 comprises 17 residues. Germline V gene data show CDR1 as MNHEY and CDR2 as SMNVEV (reference sequence). The CDR3 spells CASSFWTGGSGANVLTF. The CDR3 nucleotides read TGTGCCAGCAGTTTCTGGACAGGGGGCTCTGGGGCCAACGTCCTGACTTTC.

This clone was counted ten times or more. The J gene is TRBJ2-7, the V gene TRBV6-5, with no clear D. The CDR3 extends over 13 amino acids. Germline loops: CDR1 MNHEY, CDR2 SVGAGI. The germline V and J ends were trimmed by 2 bases and 3 bases, with 8 bases remaining between them. The CDR3 DNA follows: TGTGCCAGCAGTTACAACAGAAACTACGAGCAGTACTTC. Encoded protein: CASSYNRNYEQYF.

In its sample, this clone was seen a few times. The chain joins TRBV2 to TRBJ2-1; possible D gene TRBD1, 5 bases. CDR3 length equals 13 residues. Trimming shortened V by 5 bases and J by 9 bases, and 14 bases separated the two germline ends. CDR1 and CDR2 from the germline V gene are SNHLY and FYNNEI. CDR3 amino acids: CASSTQVSVEQFF. The CDR3 region has the DNA TGTGCCAGCAGTACACAGGTATCTGTTGAGCAGTTCTTC.

The J gene is TRBJ2-3, the V gene TRBV7-9, with a possible D match to TRBD2 (6 bases). This CDR3 is built from 14 residues. Trimming took 5 bases from V and 4 from J, leaving 13 bases between them. Looked up from germline, CDR1 is SEHNR and CDR2 is FQNEAQ (reference sequence). The CDR3: CASSLRERPDTQYF. CDR3 DNA: TGTGCCAGCAGCCTACGGGAGCGCCCAGATACGCAGTATTTT.

The DNA for the CDR3 is TGTGCCAGCTCTTACGGGGATTCGATTGAAGCTTTCTTT. Translated: CASSYGDSIEAFF. This chain joins TRBV18 and TRBJ1-1; D gene ambiguous. The CDR3 has 13 amino acids. The germline CDR1 and CDR2 sequences are KGHSH and LQKENI. Between the trimmed V and J ends, which lost 6 bases and 7 bases, there was a span of 15 bases.

The rearrangement uses TRBV6-6 and TRBJ2-7, with 7 nucleotides matching TRBD1. This CDR3 contains 12 residues. The V gene's germline CDR1 is MNHNY and CDR2 SVGAGI (reference sequence). Trimming removed 6 bases from V and 4 bases from J; junction bases left unmatched: 3. The CDR3 DNA follows: TGTGCCAGCAGCCCAGGGGGATACGAGCAGTACTTC. As protein: CASSPGGYEQYF.

The chain recombines TRBV5-4 with TRBJ1-6; 7 nucleotides align to TRBD1. Germline V gene lookup returns CDR1 SGHNT and CDR2 YYREEE (reference sequence). The junction had 4 bases not matched to a gene; V was cut back by 0 bases and J by 10 bases. CDR3 length: 14 residues. DNA of the CDR3: TGTGCCAGCAGCTTGGACAGGGGCGGGTCACCCCTCCACTTT. Translated, it gives CASSLDRGGSPLHF.

The chain employs TRBV6-5 and TRBJ1-2; TRBD1 agrees at 9 bases. The CDR3 length is 15 residues. The germline V gene has CDR1 MNHEY and CDR2 SVGAGI. J lost 3 bases, V lost 6 bases, and 8 bases had no gene match. CDR3 loop: CASRATGTGYYGYTF. The CDR3 DNA reads TGTGCCAGCAGAGCTACCGGGACAGGGTACTATGGCTACACCTTC.